One sample yielded the 21 T cell receptor beta chains listed below, sequenced in a study of cytomegalovirus exposure and HLA in healthy donors (dated by TCRdb to the late 2010s). The library was made by the immunoSEQ multiplex PCR assay. For the multiplex PCR, a mixture combining 60 forward primers for TCR Vbeta segments and 13 reverse primers for TCR Jbeta segments was used. TCRdb mirrors the immuneACCESS table, restricted to in-frame sequences. Some clones are absent from its copies; in checked studies, under half trace to an unresolved V gene, and the reason for the others is unknown. The sample table lists roughly 150,000 clones, about 80% of them with a count of one. Roughly 14% of the sample lies in the top ten. Sequencing was carried out using PBMCs. Receptors were obtained from a woman in her thirties or forties in good health and CMV-seronegative.

As regards this clone: Other DNA sequences in the sample encode the same CDR3. The chain carries TRBV6-4 and TRBJ2-3; D is unresolved. CDR1 and CDR2 (germline): MRHNA, SNTAGT. The CDR3 spans 13 residues. Trimming took off 3 bases at V and 0 bases at J, with 4 bases between the two ends. CDR3 DNA sequence: TGTGCCAGCAGTGAGCGGAGCACAGATACGCAGTATTTT. Amino acids: CASSERSTDTQYF.

This clone was observed a single time. The chain carries TRBV25-1 and TRBJ2-1; 8 nucleotides match TRBD2. The trim removed 3 bases at V and 2 bases at J, leaving 9 bases unmatched. Germline values: CDR1 MGHDK, CDR2 SYGVNS. The CDR3 has 17 residues. The CDR3: CASSDGGGGGTYNEQFF. The CDR3 coding sequence is TGTGCCAGCAGTGATGGGGGGGGCGGGGGGACCTACAATGAGCAGTTCTTC.

The gene calls are TRBV9 and TRBJ2-3; D may be TRBD1 (5 bases). Germline V CDR1 and CDR2: SGDLS, YYNGEE. V lost 4 bases, J lost 1 base, and 16 bases lay in between. The CDR3 spans 16 residues. The CDR3 sequence: CASSPRGMVGTDTQYF. The CDR3 region has the DNA TGTGCCAGCAGCCCAAGGGGTATGGTTGGCACAGATACGCAGTATTTT.

The chain recombines TRBV28 with TRBJ2-7, with 7 bases aligning to TRBD1. Germline trimming cut 5 bases from V and 7 bases from J; bases unmatched to any gene: 8. The CDR3 loop spans 13 amino acids. Germline V gene lookup returns CDR1 MDHEN and CDR2 SYDVKM. CDR3: CASSTYRGREQYF. The CDR3 nucleotides are TGTGCCAGCAGTACCTACAGGGGAAGGGAGCAGTACTTC.

This chain joins TRBV6-5 and TRBJ2-7; TRBD1 matches at 8 bases. CDR1 and CDR2 (germline): MNHEY, SVGAGI. The CDR3 extends over 15 amino acids. Trimming at V came to 0 bases and at J to 1 base, leaving 2 bases not matched to a gene. The DNA for the CDR3 is TGTGCCAGCAGTTACTCGCACAGGGGGTCCTACGAGCAGTACTTC. Amino acid sequence: CASSYSHRGSYEQYF.

J is TRBJ1-6 and V is TRBV30; D is perhaps TRBD1 (5 bases). The ends were cut back, 3 bases at V and 5 bases at J, with 11 bases in the middle. This CDR3 spans 14 amino acids. CDR1 is GTSNPN, CDR2 SVGIG, per germline (reference sequence). The CDR3 region is CAWSGGPDNSPLHF. The CDR3 coding sequence is TGTGCCTGGAGCGGGGGACCCGATAATTCACCCCTCCACTTT.

The chain couples TRBV27 to TRBJ2-7, with 7 nucleotides matching TRBD2. CDR3 length equals 14 residues. Unmatched junction bases numbered 8, after V lost 5 bases and J lost 4 bases. The germline V gene has CDR1 MNHEY and CDR2 SMNVEV (reference sequence). The CDR3, as DNA: TGTGCCAGCAGTACCCGCGGGGGTCCGTACGAGCAGTACTTC. It yields the protein CASSTRGGPYEQYF.

V is TRBV11-2 and J is TRBJ2-7, with 12 nucleotides matching TRBD2. The J segment lost 7 bases and the V segment lost 0 bases, leaving 10 bases of the junction unmatched. The CDR3 is 17 residues long. Per the germline V gene, CDR1 is SGHAT and CDR2 is FQNNGV. The DNA of the CDR3 is TGTGCCAGCAGCTTAGAACTAGCGGGGGGACGGACGGGGGAGCAGTACTTC. Translated, it gives CASSLELAGGRTGEQYF.

About this clone itself: The junction departs from the called germline gene at one end, perhaps through a read error. The genes are TRBV7-6 and TRBJ2-7; 7 nucleotides line up with TRBD2. From germline, CDR1 is SGHVS and CDR2 FNYEAQ. The CDR3 has 14 residues. The CDR3 sequence is CASTLPIREAEQYF. In DNA, the CDR3 is TGTGCCAGCACCTTACCGATTCGGGAGGCCGAGCAGTACTTC.

The table lists this clone with a count of one. This rearrangement joins TRBV18 to TRBJ1-5; tentatively, D is TRBD1 (6 bases). The germline V gene has CDR1 KGHSH and CDR2 LQKENI. Trimming stripped 3 bases from V and 3 bases from J, with 12 bases between. The CDR3 contains 15 residues. CDR3 sequence (DNA): TGTGCCAGCTCACCCCTGGACAGCCTCAATCAGCCCCAGCATTTT. Its protein product is CASSPLDSLNQPQHF.

The rearrangement joins TRBV6-6 to TRBJ2-5; D possibly corresponds to TRBD2 (6 bases). Germline CDR1 is MNHNY and CDR2 is SVGAGI (reference sequence). The CDR3 consists of 14 residues. Trimming removed 3 bases from V and 5 bases from J, with 13 bases in between. As DNA, the CDR3 is TGTGCCAGCAGTTATAGGGGAGGATGGGAGACCCAGTACTTC. Translating gives CASSYRGGWETQYF.

The chain has TRBV2 and TRBJ1-1; no reliable D call. The V and J ends lost 7 bases and 3 bases respectively, with 18 bases between them. The CDR3 spans 15 residues. CDR1 is SNHLY and CDR2 is FYNNEI in the germline V gene. CDR3 amino acids: CASTLRGPTHTEAFF. For the CDR3, the DNA is TGTGCCAGCACTCTACGTGGGCCGACACACACTGAAGCTTTCTTT. Filled out from reference TRBV2 and TRBJ1-1, the complete variable domain reads EPEVTQTPSHQVTQMGQEVILRCVPISNHLYFYWYRQILGQKVEFLVSFYNNEISEKSEIFDDQFSVERPDGSNFTLKIRSTKLEDSAMYFCASTLRGPTHTEAFFGQGTRLTVV.

A few counts support this clone. This chain connects TRBV7-3 to TRBJ2-2; weak D call: TRBD2 (6 bases). Germline loops: CDR1 SGHTA, CDR2 FQGTGA. V lost 2 bases to trimming and J lost 5 bases, with 6 bases between them. This CDR3 spans 13 amino acids. The CDR3: CASSLGGTGELFF. The DNA for the CDR3 is TGTGCCAGCAGCTTAGGGGGGACCGGGGAGCTGTTTTTT.

This clone appeared once. For the CDR3, the DNA is TGCGCCAGCAGCCAAGGACTAGCGGGGACCTACGAGCAGTACTTC. As protein: CASSQGLAGTYEQYF. The gene calls are TRBV4-3 and TRBJ2-7; 11 bases map to TRBD2. The CDR3 spans 15 residues. The germline CDR1 and CDR2 sequences are LGHNA and YSLEER. V was clipped by 1 base and J by 2 bases; unmatched bases: 1.

This chain links TRBV6-5 with TRBJ1-1; 9 bases map to TRBD1. V was clipped by 6 bases and J by 3 bases; unmatched bases: 8. The length of the CDR3 is 15 residues. CDR1 is MNHEY, CDR2 SVGAGI, per germline. This CDR3 reads CASSLGTGPYTEAFF. The DNA for the CDR3 is TGTGCCAGCAGCCTCGGGACAGGGCCGTACACTGAAGCTTTCTTT.

V gene TRBV27 combines with J gene TRBJ2-1; 11 nucleotides line up with TRBD2. The V segment lost 5 bases and the J segment 7 bases; nucleotides outside the gene matches: 7. The CDR3 extends over 15 amino acids. Germline V lookup: CDR1 MNHEY, CDR2 SMNVEV (reference sequence). CDR3 residues: CASSTILAGANEQFF. In DNA form, the CDR3 reads TGTGCCAGCAGTACTATACTAGCGGGAGCAAATGAGCAGTTCTTC.

This clone has only one observation. V and J are TRBV5-1 and TRBJ2-7, with a tentative D call TRBD1 (6 bases). CDR3 length: 13 residues. CDR1 and CDR2 from the germline V gene are SGHRS and YFSETQ. V shed 1 base and J shed 3 bases, with 8 bases lying between them. This CDR3 reads CASSLTQGYEQYF. DNA of the CDR3: TGCGCCAGCAGCTTGACACAGGGCTACGAGCAGTACTTC.

The genes are TRBV6-1 and TRBJ1-2; 7 positions agree with TRBD1. The CDR3 loop spans 14 amino acids. J gave up 6 bases and V 3 bases, and 7 bases lay outside the gene matches. Looked up from germline, CDR1 is MNHNS and CDR2 is SASEGT. The CDR3 spells CASSDRSRGDGYTF. The CDR3 DNA is TGTGCCAGCAGTGATCGGTCCAGGGGGGATGGCTACACCTTC.

The V call is TRBV4-3, the J call TRBJ2-7; D may be TRBD1 (7 bases). Per germline, CDR1 LGHNA and CDR2 YSLEER. The CDR3 is made up of 15 amino acids. Trimming shortened V by 0 bases and J by 3 bases, and 12 bases separated the two germline ends. The CDR3 DNA reads TGCGCCAGCAGCCAAGATCCAGGGGGAGGCTACGAGCAGTACTTC. It specifies CASSQDPGGGYEQYF.

The chain is built from TRBV9 and TRBJ2-5; D not resolved. With 2 bases removed from V and 2 bases from J, the gap between germline ends came to 7 bases. The CDR3 runs 13 residues. Germline V lookup: CDR1 SGDLS, CDR2 YYNGEE. The CDR3 protein is CASSVAEQETQYF. DNA for the CDR3: TGTGCCAGCAGCGTGGCAGAACAAGAGACCCAGTACTTC.

The chain has TRBV7-2 and TRBJ2-1, with TRBD2 identical over 8 bases. The J segment lost 3 bases and the V segment lost 1 base, leaving 8 bases of the junction unmatched. Looked up from germline, CDR1 is SGHTA and CDR2 is FQGNSA. The CDR3 totals 17 residues. CDR3 loop: CASSLDYGLAGYNEQFF. DNA of the CDR3: TGTGCCAGCAGCTTAGATTACGGGCTAGCGGGCTACAATGAGCAGTTCTTC.